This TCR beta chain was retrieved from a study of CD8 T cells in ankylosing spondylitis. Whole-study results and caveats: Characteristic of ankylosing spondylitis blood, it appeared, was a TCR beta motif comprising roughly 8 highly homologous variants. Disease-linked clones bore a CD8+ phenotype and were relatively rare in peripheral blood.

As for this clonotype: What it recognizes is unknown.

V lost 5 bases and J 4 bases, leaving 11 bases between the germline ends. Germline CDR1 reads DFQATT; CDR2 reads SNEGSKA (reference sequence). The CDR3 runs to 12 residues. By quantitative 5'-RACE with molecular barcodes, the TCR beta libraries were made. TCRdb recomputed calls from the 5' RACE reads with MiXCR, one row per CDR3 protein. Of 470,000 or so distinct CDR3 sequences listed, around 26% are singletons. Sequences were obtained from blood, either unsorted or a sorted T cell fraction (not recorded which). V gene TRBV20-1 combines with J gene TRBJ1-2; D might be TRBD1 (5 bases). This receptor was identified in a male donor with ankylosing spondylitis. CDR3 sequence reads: CSALQEPYGYTF. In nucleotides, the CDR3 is TGCAGTGCTTTACAGGAACCCTATGGCTACACCTTC.